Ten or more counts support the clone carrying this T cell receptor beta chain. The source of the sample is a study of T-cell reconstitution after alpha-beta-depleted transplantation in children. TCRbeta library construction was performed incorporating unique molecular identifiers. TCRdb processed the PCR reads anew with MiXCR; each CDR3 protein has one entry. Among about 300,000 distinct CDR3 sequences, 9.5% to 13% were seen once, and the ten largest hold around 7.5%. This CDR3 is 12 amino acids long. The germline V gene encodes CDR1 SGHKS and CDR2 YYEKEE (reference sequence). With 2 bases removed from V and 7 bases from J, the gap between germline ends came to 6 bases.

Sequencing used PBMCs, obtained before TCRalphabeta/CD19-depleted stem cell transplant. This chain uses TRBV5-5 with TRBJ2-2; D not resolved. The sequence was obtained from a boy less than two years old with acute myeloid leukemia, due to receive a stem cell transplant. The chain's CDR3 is CASSFWRGELFF. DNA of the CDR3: TGTGCCAGCAGCTTTTGGCGCGGGGAGCTGTTTTTT.